This passage covers 13 T cell receptor beta chains from one sample sequenced in a study of shared clonotypes between healthy human individuals. The table came from immunoSEQ multiplex PCR; TCRdb's copy has only in-frame clones and leaves some out. The data contain 2 million to 3 million clones, roughly 93% of them singletons. The sequenced material came from naive CD4+ T cells from PBMCs. Subset described: CD45RA+ positively selected. These receptors were collected from a man aged 18 to 30 in good health. Some clones in this sample may be carry-over from other donors' samples.

The chain joins TRBV27 to TRBJ2-5; possibly TRBD1 for D (5 bases). Germline V gene lookup returns CDR1 MNHEY and CDR2 SMNVEV (reference sequence). V lost 6 bases to trimming and J lost 5 bases, with 19 bases between them. CDR3 length equals 15 residues. The CDR3, as DNA: TGTGCCAGCAGAATCTCACTCAGGGTGGGGGAGACCCAGTACTTC. Its protein is CASRISLRVGETQYF.

Notes on this clone: Other nucleotide sequences in the sample specify the same CDR3. The CDR3 coding sequence is TGTGCCAGCAGCGTAGTTCCTAGCGGAGAGACCCAGTACTTC. This sequence encodes CASSVVPSGETQYF. This sequence joins TRBV9 and TRBJ2-5, with 7 bases lining up with TRBD2. J lost 4 bases, V lost 0 bases, and 3 bases had no gene match. The germline CDR1 and CDR2 sequences are SGDLS and YYNGEE. The CDR3 totals 14 residues.

V and J are TRBV10-3 and TRBJ2-3, with TRBD1 matching over 7 bases. Unmatched junction bases numbered 11, after V lost 6 bases and J lost 2 bases. The germline gives CDR1 ENHRY, CDR2 SYGVKD. The CDR3 runs to 16 residues. CDR3 DNA: TGTGCCATCAGCACTAACGACAGGGCCCCCACAGATACGCAGTATTTT. Its protein is CAISTNDRAPTDTQYF.

The chain has TRBV7-9 and TRBJ2-3; 12 nucleotides align to TRBD2. Trimming at V came to 5 bases and at J to 2 bases, leaving 2 bases not matched to a gene. Per the germline V gene, CDR1 is SEHNR and CDR2 is FQNEAQ (reference sequence). The CDR3 totals 15 residues. Here the CDR3 reads CASSRLAGVTDTQYF. CDR3 in DNA: TGTGCCAGCAGCCGACTAGCGGGAGTCACAGATACGCAGTATTTT. The full variable domain, in which reference TRBV7-9 and TRBJ2-3 provide the parts outside the CDR3, is DTGVSQNPRHKITKRGQNVTFRCDPISEHNRLYWYRQTLGQGPEFLTYFQNEAQLEKSRLLSDRFSAERPKGSFSTLEIQRTEQGDSAMYLCASSRLAGVTDTQYFGPGTRLTVL.

V gene TRBV28 combines with J gene TRBJ2-7; possibly TRBD2 for D (5 bases). The germline V gene encodes CDR1 MDHEN and CDR2 SYDVKM. Trimming removed 9 bases at V and 5 bases at J, with 17 bases between. The CDR3 runs to 13 residues. In DNA, the CDR3 is TGTGCCAGTAGGACCCTAGCCTGGAACGAGCAGTACTTC. This codes for CASRTLAWNEQYF.

The chain employs TRBV6-1 and TRBJ2-3; D remains ambiguous. Germline values: CDR1 MNHNS, CDR2 SASEGT. This CDR3 has 11 residues. Trimming took off 3 bases at V and 6 bases at J, with 4 bases between the two ends. The CDR3 bases are TGTGCCAGCAGTGATCCGGATACGCAGTATTTT. Its translation: CASSDPDTQYF.

The V gene is TRBV9, the J gene TRBJ1-2, with 7 bases aligning to TRBD1. J gave up 1 base and V 2 bases, and 2 bases lay outside the gene matches. The CDR3 sequence is 14 residues long. Per germline, CDR1 SGDLS and CDR2 YYNGEE. The CDR3 DNA sequence: TGTGCCAGCAGCGTCAGACAGGGTAACTATGGCTACACCTTC. Encoded protein: CASSVRQGNYGYTF.

This rearrangement joins TRBV7-2 to TRBJ2-3; no clear D gene. Per germline, CDR1 SGHTA and CDR2 FQGNSA. The CDR3 runs 12 residues. V lost 1 base to trimming and J lost 13 bases, with 12 bases between them. CDR3 protein: CASSLVRVREYF. The DNA for the CDR3 is TGTGCCAGCAGCTTAGTTAGGGTTCGGGAGTATTTT.

J is TRBJ1-2 and V is TRBV6-1; 9 bases map to TRBD1. V lost 8 bases to trimming and J lost 7 bases; unmatched junction nucleotides: 8. The V gene's germline CDR1 is MNHNS and CDR2 SASEGT. This CDR3 region has 13 residues. CDR3 sequence (DNA): TGTGCCAGCGGCCGGGACAGGGACGTTGGCTACACCTTC. Residues: CASGRDRDVGYTF.

This clone was counted only a few times. This chain connects TRBV7-9 to TRBJ2-1; 10 bases match TRBD2. This CDR3 has 16 amino acids. Trimming cost V 1 base and J 6 bases; bases outside gene matches: 6. Germline V lookup: CDR1 SEHNR, CDR2 FQNEAQ (reference sequence). The CDR3 DNA reads as TGTGCCAGCAGCTTAGTAACACTAGCGGGACTCAATGAGCAGTTCTTC. Translating gives CASSLVTLAGLNEQFF.

This rearrangement joins TRBV6-1 to TRBJ2-7; weak D call: TRBD2 (5 bases). The CDR3 runs 14 residues. V lost 7 bases and J lost 1, with 14 bases in between. Germline CDR1 and CDR2: MNHNS and SASEGT. The CDR3 nucleotides read TGTGCCAGCACTACGTCCAGGAGGTCCTACGAGCAGTACTTC. Protein: CASTTSRRSYEQYF.

This clone was counted once. V and J are TRBV7-9 and TRBJ2-1; no clear D gene. CDR3 length: 12 residues. V shed 6 bases and J shed 7 bases, with 10 bases lying between them. Germline assignment: CDR1 SEHNR and CDR2 FQNEAQ (reference sequence). This CDR3 is CASRPQRNEQFF. The CDR3 DNA reads as TGTGCCAGCAGGCCACAAAGAAATGAGCAGTTCTTC.

The chain links TRBV5-6 to TRBJ1-1; perhaps TRBD1 as D (6 bases). CDR1 and CDR2 (germline): SGHDT, YYEEEE. The CDR3 runs 13 residues. Trimming removed 1 base at V and 4 bases at J, with 8 bases between. The CDR3 DNA reads as TGTGCCAGCAGCTTGTCACAGGGCACTGAAGCTTTCTTT. Translating gives CASSLSQGTEAFF.